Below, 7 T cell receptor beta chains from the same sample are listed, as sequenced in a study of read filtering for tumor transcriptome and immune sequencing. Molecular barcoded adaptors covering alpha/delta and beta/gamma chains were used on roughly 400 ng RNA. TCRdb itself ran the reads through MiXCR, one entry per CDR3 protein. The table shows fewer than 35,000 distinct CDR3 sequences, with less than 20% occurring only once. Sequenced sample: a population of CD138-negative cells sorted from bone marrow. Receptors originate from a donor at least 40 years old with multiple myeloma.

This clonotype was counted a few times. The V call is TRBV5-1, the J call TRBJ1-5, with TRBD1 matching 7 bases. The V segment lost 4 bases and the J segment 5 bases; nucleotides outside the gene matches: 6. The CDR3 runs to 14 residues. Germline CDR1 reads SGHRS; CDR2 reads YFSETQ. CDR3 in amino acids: CASSKDRTDQPQHF. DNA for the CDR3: TGCGCCAGCAGCAAGGACAGGACCGATCAGCCCCAGCATTTT.

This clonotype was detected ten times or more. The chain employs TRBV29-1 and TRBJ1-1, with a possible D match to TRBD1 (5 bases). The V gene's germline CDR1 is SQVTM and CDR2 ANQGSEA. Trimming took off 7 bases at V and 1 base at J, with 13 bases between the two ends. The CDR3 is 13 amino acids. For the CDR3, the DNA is TGCAGCGGGGAGCGGGGGGGGAACACTGAAGCTTTCTTT. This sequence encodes CSGERGGNTEAFF. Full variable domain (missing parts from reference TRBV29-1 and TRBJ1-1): SAVISQKPSRDICQRGTSLTIQCQVDSQVTMMFWYRQQPGQSLTLIATANQGSEATYESGFVIDKFPISRPNLTFSTLTVSNMSPEDSSIYLCSGERGGNTEAFFGQGTRLTVV.

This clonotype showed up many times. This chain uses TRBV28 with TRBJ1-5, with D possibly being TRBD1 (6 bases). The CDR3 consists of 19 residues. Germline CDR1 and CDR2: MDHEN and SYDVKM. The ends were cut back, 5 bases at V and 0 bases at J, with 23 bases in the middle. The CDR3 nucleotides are TGTGCCAGCAGTATCTACCGCGGGACACCAATTTATAGCAATCAGCCCCAGCATTTT. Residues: CASSIYRGTPIYSNQPQHF.

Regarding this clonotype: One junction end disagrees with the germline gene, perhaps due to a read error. The CDR3 bases are TGTGCCATCAGTTTAAACATACGATGGAGGTCCACCTACAATGAGCAGTTCTTC. Translation gives CAISLNIRWRSTYNEQFF. V gene TRBV12-3 or TRBV12-4 combines with J gene TRBJ2-1, with D possibly TRBD2 on 5 matching bases. The CDR3 loop spans 18 amino acids.

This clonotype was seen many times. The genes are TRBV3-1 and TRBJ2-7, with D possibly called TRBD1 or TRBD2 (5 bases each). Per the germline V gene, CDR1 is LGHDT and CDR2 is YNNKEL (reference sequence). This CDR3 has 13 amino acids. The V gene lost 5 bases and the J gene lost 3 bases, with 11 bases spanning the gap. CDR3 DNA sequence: TGTGCCAGCAGCAGGGACGCGGGCTACGAGCAGTACTTC. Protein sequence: CASSRDAGYEQYF.

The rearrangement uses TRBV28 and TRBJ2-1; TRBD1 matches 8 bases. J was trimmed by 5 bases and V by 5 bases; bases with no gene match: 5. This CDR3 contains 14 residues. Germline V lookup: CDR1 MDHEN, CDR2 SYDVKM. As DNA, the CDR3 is TGTGCCAGCAGTCTCCGGGACAGGAACAATGAGCAGTTCTTC. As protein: CASSLRDRNNEQFF.

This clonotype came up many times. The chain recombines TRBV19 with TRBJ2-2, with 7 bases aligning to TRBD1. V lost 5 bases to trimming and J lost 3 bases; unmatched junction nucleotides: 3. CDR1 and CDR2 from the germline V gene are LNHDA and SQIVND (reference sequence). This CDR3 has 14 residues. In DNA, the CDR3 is TGTGCCAGTAGTGTCGGACAGGACACCGGGGAGCTGTTTTTT. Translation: CASSVGQDTGELFF. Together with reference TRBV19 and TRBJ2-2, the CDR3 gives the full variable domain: DGGITQSPKYLFRKEGQNVTLSCEQNLNHDAMYWYRQDPGQGLRLIYYSQIVNDFQKGDIAEGYSVSREKKESFPLTVTSAQKNPTAFYLCASSVGQDTGELFFGEGSRLTVL.